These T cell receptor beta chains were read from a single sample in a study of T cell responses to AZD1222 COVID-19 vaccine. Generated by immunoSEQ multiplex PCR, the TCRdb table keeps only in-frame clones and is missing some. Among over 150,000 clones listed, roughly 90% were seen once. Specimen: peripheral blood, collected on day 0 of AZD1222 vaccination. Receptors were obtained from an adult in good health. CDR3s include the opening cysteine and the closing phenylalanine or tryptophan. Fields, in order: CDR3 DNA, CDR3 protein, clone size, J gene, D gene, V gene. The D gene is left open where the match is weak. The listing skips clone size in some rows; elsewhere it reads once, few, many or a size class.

TGTGCCAGCAGCTATTCTGGGACAGGGGGCGACGAGCAGTACTTC,CASSYSGTGGDEQYF,.,TRBJ2-7,TRBD1,TRBV28
TGTGCCAGCAGTGAGCCGGGAGCGGGGTACAATGAGCAGTTCTTC,CASSEPGAGYNEQFF,few,TRBJ2-1,TRBD2,TRBV2
TGTGCCAGCAGCTTAAGCCGTAGGCAGTACTTC,CASSLSRRQYF,.,TRBJ2-7,.,TRBV11-2
TGTGCCAGTATCTCGTGGGGGGGGACTGAAGCTTTCTTT,CASISWGGTEAFF,few,TRBJ1-1,.,TRBV19
TGTGCCTGGAGTCCCCAGCAAGGTTATGGCTACACCTTC,CAWSPQQGYGYTF,few,TRBJ1-2,.,TRBV30
TGTGCCAGCAGCTTAGGAGCGGGGGCGGGAAACACCATATATTTT,CASSLGAGAGNTIYF,.,TRBJ1-3,.,TRBV7-8
TGTGCCACCAGTGAAGCGGGAGCGGGAGATACGCAGTATTTT,CATSEAGAGDTQYF,.,TRBJ2-3,TRBD2,TRBV24-1
TGCGCCAGCAGCTTGGAAGGTAGCGGTCACGAGACCCAGTACTTC,CASSLEGSGHETQYF,once,TRBJ2-5,.,TRBV5-1
TGTGCCAGCAGCTTAAGAAGGAACACTGAAGCTTTCTTT,CASSLRRNTEAFF,.,TRBJ1-1,.,TRBV7-9
TGTGCCAGCAGTTCCATCGGGACTAGCGTTAGCACCGGGGAGCTGTTTTTT,CASSSIGTSVSTGELFF,.,TRBJ2-2,TRBD2,TRBV28
TGTGCCAGCAGCCCCAGGGGGATGGACGAGCAGTACTTC,CASSPRGMDEQYF,once,TRBJ2-7,TRBD1,TRBV7-9
TGTGCCTGGACGCCCACCACCTACGGCTACACCTTC,CAWTPTTYGYTF,once,TRBJ1-2,.,TRBV30
TGTGCCAGCAGCCGACTAGCGGGAGTAGGGGATACGCAGTATTTT,CASSRLAGVGDTQYF,.,TRBJ2-3,TRBD2,TRBV7-9
TGTGCCAGCAGGTTGGACAGCAACCGACCCTACGAGCAGTACTTC,CASRLDSNRPYEQYF,.,TRBJ2-7,.,TRBV6-5
TGCAGCGTTCCCAGAGAGGGACAGGGGATCTACAATGAGCAGTTCTTC,CSVPREGQGIYNEQFF,.,TRBJ2-1,TRBD1,TRBV29-1
TGTGCCAGCAGTTACGGGGGAAACACCGGGGAGCTGTTTTTT,CASSYGGNTGELFF,.,TRBJ2-2,.,TRBV6-9
TGTGCCAGTAGTCCCAGGGGGCGGGGGTATGAGCAGTTCTTC,CASSPRGRGYEQFF,.,TRBJ2-1,.,TRBV19
TGCGCCAGCAGCTTGTACGCGAGGTCTGGGAATTCACCCCTCCACTTT,CASSLYARSGNSPLHF,.,TRBJ1-6,.,TRBV5-1
TGTGCCAGCAGTTTCGCGACCCCGCGCGGGGCAGGGGGGCCGACCTACGAGCAGTACTTC,CASSFATPRGAGGPTYEQYF,.,TRBJ2-7,.,TRBV27
TGTGCCAGCTCGCCGTGGACAGAAAATGAAAAACTGTTTTTT,CASSPWTENEKLFF,.,TRBJ1-4,.,TRBV18
TGTGCCAGCAGTTATGACGTCGGTTCACCCCTCCACTTT,CASSYDVGSPLHF,.,TRBJ1-6,.,TRBV6-5
TGTGCCAGCAGCTTGGCGGTCGGCTATGGCTACACCTTC,CASSLAVGYGYTF,.,TRBJ1-2,.,TRBV5-5
TGTGCCAGCTCACCCTCGTGGGTGCAGAGGGAGACCCAGTACTTC,CASSPSWVQRETQYF,once,TRBJ2-5,.,TRBV18
TGTGCCAGTAGTATGTACGGGAATAGCGTGGGCCCCTACAATGAGCAGTTCTTC,CASSMYGNSVGPYNEQFF,.,TRBJ2-1,.,TRBV19
TGTGCCAGCAGCGATCGTATACTCTACGAGCAGTACTTC,CASSDRILYEQYF,.,TRBJ2-7,.,TRBV5-6
TGTGCCAGCAGGCGCCGGGACAGCTCTGGAAACACCATATATTTT,CASRRRDSSGNTIYF,.,TRBJ1-3,TRBD1,TRBV5-8
TGTGCCAGTAGTATTTCGGGCTTAGGGAACTCTGAAGCTTTCTTT,CASSISGLGNSEAFF,.,TRBJ1-1,.,TRBV19
TGTGCCAGTAGTAGACGGACAGGGGGCTTCAATTCACCCCTCCACTTT,CASSRRTGGFNSPLHF,.,TRBJ1-6,TRBD1,TRBV19
TGCAGCGTTGAAGCCAGGGAGAACACTGAAGCTTTCTTT,CSVEARENTEAFF,.,TRBJ1-1,.,TRBV29-1
TGCGCCAGCAGCTTGGGACTAGCGGGAGGATACGAGCAGTACTTC,CASSLGLAGGYEQYF,.,TRBJ2-7,TRBD2,TRBV5-1
TGCGCCAGCAGCTTGGCCCGACAGGGGGTAAACATTCAGTACTTC,CASSLARQGVNIQYF,.,TRBJ2-4,TRBD1,TRBV5-1
TGTGCCAGCAGTTTAGGGGACAGGGGTCGTGGCACCATATATTTT,CASSLGDRGRGTIYF,.,TRBJ1-3,TRBD1,TRBV28
TGTGCCTGGAGTGAGGCCAGTTATAGCAATCAGCCCCAGCATTTT,CAWSEASYSNQPQHF,.,TRBJ1-5,.,TRBV30
TGTGCCTGGAGTGACTCTTGGACGGCAGATACGCAGTATTTT,CAWSDSWTADTQYF,.,TRBJ2-3,.,TRBV30
TGTGCCAGCAGCGGACGGGCCTATAATTCACCCCTCCACTTT,CASSGRAYNSPLHF,.,TRBJ1-6,.,TRBV2
TGTGCCAGCAGTTTAGGCCGATCGGGTCGTGGCTACACCTTC,CASSLGRSGRGYTF,.,TRBJ1-2,.,TRBV28
TGTGCCAGCAGTCCGCCGTGGGGAGGCGAAGCCACCGGGGAGCTGTTTTTT,CASSPPWGGEATGELFF,.,TRBJ2-2,.,TRBV6-2/TRBV6-3
TGTGCCAGCAGCACGGACCGCTATGGCTACACCTTC,CASSTDRYGYTF,.,TRBJ1-2,.,TRBV14
TGTGCCAGCTCACCGCGCTCTAAGAACACCGGGGAGCTGTTTTTT,CASSPRSKNTGELFF,.,TRBJ2-2,.,TRBV18
TGTGCCAGCAATCCTGTGGACAGGGGCTACGAGCAGTACTTC,CASNPVDRGYEQYF,once,TRBJ2-7,TRBD1,TRBV6-5
TGTGCCTGGAGTACGGGGGGCACTGAAGCTTTCTTT,CAWSTGGTEAFF,.,TRBJ1-1,.,TRBV30
TGTGCCAGCATACGGGACAGGGGAGACTATGGCTACACCTTC,CASIRDRGDYGYTF,.,TRBJ1-2,TRBD1,TRBV5-4